A single sample is the source of the 24 T cell receptor beta chains below, sequenced in a study of identical twins. MiXCR, applied by TCRdb to the 5' RACE reads, yields one record per CDR3 protein. The sample has 500,000 or so distinct CDR3 sequences, less than 25% seen once. These records were also assigned to another study, of T cells expressing NK-cell markers.

The sample was CD4+ T cells sorted from blood. These receptors were collected from a woman aged 18-30 years in good health.

This chain uses TRBV6-1 with TRBJ2-7; 9 bases are a match to TRBD2. The CDR3 contains 17 residues. Losses at the gene ends were 6 bases for V and 3 bases for J; bases not matched to a gene: 15. Per the germline V gene, CDR1 is MNHNS and CDR2 is SASEGT. The CDR3, as DNA: TGTGCCAGCAGGACAGAGACAGGCACTAGCGGGCTCTACGAGCAGTACTTC. It yields the protein CASRTETGTSGLYEQYF.

This clonotype showed up just a few times. The junction does not match germline at one end; this may be a read error. The chain couples TRBV27 to TRBJ2-7; 12 bases are shared with TRBD1. The CDR3 runs 16 residues. Germline V gene sequence: CDR1 MNHEY, CDR2 SMNVEV (reference sequence). CDR3 nucleotides: TGTGCCAGCAGTTCTACCGGGACAGGGGGCTCCCACGAGCAGTACTTC. Amino acids: CASSSTGTGGSHEQYF.

The rearrangement uses TRBV12-3 or TRBV12-4 and TRBJ1-2; D perhaps matches TRBD1 (5 bases). The CDR3 runs to 15 residues. Trimming removed 2 bases at V and 0 bases at J, with 10 bases between. CDR3 nucleotide sequence: TGTGCCAGCAGTTTAAGGGGCCTAGCTAACTATGGCTACACCTTC. Translation gives CASSLRGLANYGYTF.

V gene TRBV11-2 combines with J gene TRBJ1-2; D is unresolved. The CDR3 is 13 amino acids. With 3 bases removed from V and 4 bases from J, the gap between germline ends came to 9 bases. Germline V CDR1 and CDR2: SGHAT, FQNNGV. The CDR3 region is CASSFTFAYGYTF. The DNA of the CDR3 is TGTGCCAGCAGCTTCACGTTCGCCTATGGCTACACCTTC.

The chain has TRBV6-1 and TRBJ1-6, with a weak D call TRBD1 (6 bases). Trimming shortened V by 7 bases and J by 8 bases, and 15 bases separated the two germline ends. Germline V gene lookup returns CDR1 MNHNS and CDR2 SASEGT. The CDR3 length is 14 residues. CDR3 nucleotides: TGTGCCAGCAACCCCCTAGGGGGGGATTCACCCCTCCACTTT. It is translated as CASNPLGGDSPLHF.

This chain links TRBV5-5 with TRBJ1-1, with 7 bases matching TRBD1. Germline V gene data show CDR1 as SGHKS and CDR2 as YYEKEE (reference sequence). Unmatched junction bases numbered 6, after V lost 4 bases and J lost 3 bases. The CDR3 is made up of 14 amino acids. The CDR3 DNA reads TGTGCCAGCAGCCCCCAGGGGGGGGACACTGAAGCTTTCTTT. Translated: CASSPQGGDTEAFF. The whole variable domain, remainder taken from reference TRBV5-5 and TRBJ1-1, is DAGVTQSPTHLIKTRGQQVTLRCSPISGHKSVSWYQQVLGQGPQFIFQYYEKEERGRGNFPDRFSARQFPNYSSELNVNALLLGDSALYLCASSPQGGDTEAFFGQGTRLTVV.

The rearrangement links TRBV20-1 to TRBJ2-3; 8 bases map to TRBD2. Germline V gene data show CDR1 as DFQATT and CDR2 as SNEGSKA (reference sequence). The CDR3 consists of 13 residues. The CDR3 here is CRGTSGSTDTQYF. The CDR3 DNA reads TGCAGGGGCACTAGCGGTAGCACAGATACGCAGTATTTT.

The rearrangement joins TRBV20-1 to TRBJ1-1, with D unclear. CDR1 DFQATT and CDR2 SNEGSKA come from the germline V gene (reference sequence). This CDR3 contains 14 residues. Trimming removed 0 bases from V and 0 bases from J, with 8 bases in between. The CDR3 protein is CSARDRPLNTEAFF. The CDR3 DNA is TGCAGTGCTAGAGATAGGCCTCTGAACACTGAAGCTTTCTTT.

The genes are TRBV15 and TRBJ1-5, with D perhaps TRBD1 (5 bases). Trimming left V 6 bases short and J 3 bases short, with 9 bases between. Germline values: CDR1 LNHNV, CDR2 YYDKDF (reference sequence). CDR3 length: 13 residues. CDR3 sequence reads: CATSSQDNQPQHF. The CDR3 nucleotides read TGTGCCACCAGTTCACAGGACAATCAGCCCCAGCATTTT.

This sequence joins TRBV9 and TRBJ2-1, with TRBD2 identical over 8 bases. Germline lookup yields CDR1 SGDLS and CDR2 YYNGEE. The CDR3 is 18 amino acids. V lost 1 base, J lost 0 bases, and 9 bases stayed unmatched. The CDR3 reads CASSVSGGRTSSYNEQFF. CDR3 in DNA: TGTGCCAGCAGCGTAAGCGGCGGGAGGACCAGCTCCTACAATGAGCAGTTCTTC.

In this sample, this clonotype turned up a few times. The V call is TRBV5-1, the J call TRBJ2-1; 11 nucleotides align to TRBD1. The CDR3 sequence is 15 residues long. V shed 5 bases, J shed 10 bases, and the junction held 11 bases outside the gene matches. The germline V gene has CDR1 SGHRS and CDR2 YFSETQ. The CDR3 loop reads CASSSPDRGQGEQFF. The CDR3 DNA sequence: TGCGCCAGCAGTTCCCCGGACAGGGGGCAAGGGGAGCAGTTCTTC.

The chain carries TRBV5-1 and TRBJ2-2, with unresolved D. The germline CDR1 and CDR2 sequences are SGHRS and YFSETQ. CDR3 length equals 12 residues. V was cut by 4 bases and J by 5 bases, with 6 bases left in between. This chain's CDR3 is CASSMTTGELFF. The CDR3 nucleotides are TGCGCCAGCAGCATGACTACCGGGGAGCTGTTTTTT.

This clonotype was counted many times. This sequence joins TRBV7-2 and TRBJ2-3; tentatively, D is TRBD1 (6 bases). From germline, CDR1 is SGHTA and CDR2 FQGNSA. The CDR3 covers 14 residues. Trimming left V 4 bases short and J 2 bases short, with 10 bases between. DNA of the CDR3: TGTGCCAGCAGCTCCCAGGGGTTCACAGATACGCAGTATTTT. Amino acid sequence: CASSSQGFTDTQYF.

The chain recombines TRBV7-9 with TRBJ2-7; the D call may be TRBD1 or TRBD2 (5 bases each). Germline assignment: CDR1 SEHNR and CDR2 FQNEAQ (reference sequence). Between the trimmed V and J ends, which lost 4 bases and 3 bases, there was a span of 13 bases. The CDR3 has 14 residues. Written as DNA, the CDR3 is TGTGCCAGCAGCTCGGGACCAGGGTTCTACGAGCAGTACTTC. Translating it yields CASSSGPGFYEQYF. The full variable domain, completed using reference TRBV7-9 and TRBJ2-7, is DTGVSQNPRHKITKRGQNVTFRCDPISEHNRLYWYRQTLGQGPEFLTYFQNEAQLEKSRLLSDRFSAERPKGSFSTLEIQRTEQGDSAMYLCASSSGPGFYEQYFGPGTRLTVT.

This clonotype has a handful of counts. The J gene is TRBJ2-1, the V gene TRBV20-1, with unresolved D. Germline CDR1 and CDR2: DFQATT and SNEGSKA (reference sequence). Trimming pared 0 bases from V and 0 bases from J, leaving 6 bases between. This CDR3 has 14 residues. CDR3 DNA sequence: TGCAGTGCTAGAGACAGTGCCTCCTACAATGAGCAGTTCTTC. Translated: CSARDSASYNEQFF.

V and J are TRBV30 and TRBJ2-2, with 8 bases aligning to TRBD2. With 5 bases clipped from V and 0 bases from J, the junction kept 2 bases outside the gene matches. The CDR3 has 14 residues. Per the germline V gene, CDR1 is GTSNPN and CDR2 is SVGIG (reference sequence). The CDR3 coding sequence is TGTGCCTGGTCGGGACTAGCGAACACCGGGGAGCTGTTTTTT. Translating gives CAWSGLANTGELFF.

This clonotype was seen more than once but under ten times. The chain recombines TRBV10-3 with TRBJ2-2; 7 bases line up with TRBD2. This CDR3 is built from 16 residues. The ends lost 4 bases at V and 5 bases at J; junction bases unmatched: 10. CDR1 and CDR2 from the germline V gene are ENHRY and SYGVKD. CDR3 residues: CAISVFGGRETGELFF. The CDR3 region has the DNA TGTGCCATCAGTGTTTTTGGCGGGAGAGAAACCGGGGAGCTGTTTTTT.

Many counts were recorded for this clonotype. This chain connects TRBV3-1 to TRBJ2-1; D gene uncertain. The V end lost 1 base, the J end lost 8 bases, and 12 bases lay between the germline ends. The CDR3 totals 14 residues. The germline CDR1 and CDR2 sequences are LGHDT and YNNKEL (reference sequence). In nucleotides, the CDR3 is TGTGCCAGCAGCCAAGCCCCCCTCCTAGATGAGCAGTTCTTC. This encodes CASSQAPLLDEQFF.

The rearrangement links TRBV5-1 to TRBJ2-3, with 10 bases identical to TRBD2. Germline lookup yields CDR1 SGHRS and CDR2 YFSETQ. The V segment lost 4 bases and the J segment 0 bases; nucleotides outside the gene matches: 5. The CDR3 sequence is 16 residues long. The DNA for the CDR3 is TGCGCCAGCAGCCCGGCGACTAGCGGGAGCACAGATACGCAGTATTTT. Protein: CASSPATSGSTDTQYF.

This rearrangement joins TRBV10-2 to TRBJ2-7, with D tentatively TRBD1 (7 bases). This CDR3 is 14 amino acids long. V gave up 7 bases and J gave up 0 bases, with 13 bases separating them. Germline V CDR1 and CDR2: WSHSY, SAAADI. The CDR3 DNA follows: TGCGCCAGCATTCAGGGGGGAAGCTCCTACGAGCAGTACTTC. This translates into CASIQGGSSYEQYF.

This clonotype has a handful of counts. The rearrangement links TRBV14 to TRBJ2-2, with 9 positions matching TRBD1. The germline V gene has CDR1 SGHDN and CDR2 FVKESK. The junction had 7 bases not matched to a gene; V was cut back by 5 bases and J by 0 bases. The CDR3 extends over 17 amino acids. The CDR3: CASSVRTGAANTGELFF. The CDR3 nucleotides are TGTGCCAGCAGCGTCCGGACAGGGGCCGCGAACACCGGGGAGCTGTTTTTT.

The V call is TRBV6-1, the J call TRBJ2-7; TRBD2 matches at 7 bases. The CDR3 covers 14 residues. Trimming cost V 4 bases and J 1 base; bases outside gene matches: 4. The germline CDR1 and CDR2 sequences are MNHNS and SASEGT. This CDR3 reads CASSARGESYEQYF. The CDR3 nucleotides are TGTGCCAGCAGTGCCCGGGGGGAATCCTACGAGCAGTACTTC.

A few counts support this clonotype. The V and J genes are TRBV6-5 and TRBJ2-5; the D gene is possibly TRBD1 (5 bases). Germline V gives CDR1 MNHEY, CDR2 SVGAGI. V shed 0 bases and J shed 4 bases, with 15 bases lying between them. CDR3 length equals 16 residues. CDR3 coding DNA: TGTGCCAGCAGTTACTCGTTAGCACACCAGGGAGAGACCCAGTACTTC. This codes for CASSYSLAHQGETQYF.

This clonotype appeared a single time. The genes are TRBV5-5 and TRBJ2-7; 7 bases agree with TRBD1. The CDR3 covers 16 residues. V shed 4 bases and J 4 bases; nucleotides not matched to a gene: 14. Per the germline V gene, CDR1 is SGHKS and CDR2 is YYEKEE (reference sequence). The CDR3 region is CASSPGQQGMWYEQYF. The CDR3 DNA sequence: TGTGCCAGCAGCCCGGGGCAACAGGGGATGTGGTACGAGCAGTACTTC. Full variable domain (remainder filled in from reference TRBV5-5 and TRBJ2-7): DAGVTQSPTHLIKTRGQQVTLRCSPISGHKSVSWYQQVLGQGPQFIFQYYEKEERGRGNFPDRFSARQFPNYSSELNVNALLLGDSALYLCASSPGQQGMWYEQYFGPGTRLTVT.